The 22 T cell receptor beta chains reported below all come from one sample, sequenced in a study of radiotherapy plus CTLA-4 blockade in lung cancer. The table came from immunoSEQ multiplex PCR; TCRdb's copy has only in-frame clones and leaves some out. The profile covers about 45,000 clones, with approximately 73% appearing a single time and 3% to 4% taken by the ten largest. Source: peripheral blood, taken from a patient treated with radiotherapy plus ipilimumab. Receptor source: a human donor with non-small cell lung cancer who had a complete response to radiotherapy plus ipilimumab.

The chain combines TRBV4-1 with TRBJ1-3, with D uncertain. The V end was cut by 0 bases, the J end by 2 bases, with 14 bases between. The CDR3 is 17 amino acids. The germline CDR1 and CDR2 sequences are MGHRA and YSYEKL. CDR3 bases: TGCGCCAGCAGCCAAGATCTGGCGCGGGTTACTGGAAACACCATATATTTT. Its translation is CASSQDLARVTGNTIYF.

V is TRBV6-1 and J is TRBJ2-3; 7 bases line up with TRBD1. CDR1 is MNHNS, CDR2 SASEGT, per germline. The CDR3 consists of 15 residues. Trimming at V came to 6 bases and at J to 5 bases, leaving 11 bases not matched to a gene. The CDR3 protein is CASSLSQTGQDTQYF. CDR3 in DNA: TGTGCCAGCAGCTTGAGCCAGACAGGGCAAGATACGCAGTATTTT.

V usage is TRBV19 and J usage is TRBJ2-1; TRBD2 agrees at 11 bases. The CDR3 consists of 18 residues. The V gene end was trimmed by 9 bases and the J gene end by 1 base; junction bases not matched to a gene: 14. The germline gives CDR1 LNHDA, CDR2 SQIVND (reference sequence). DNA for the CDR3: TGTGCCAGCGGACGTGATAGCGGGGGGGCCGGGTCCTACAATGAGCAGTTCTTC. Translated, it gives CASGRDSGGAGSYNEQFF.

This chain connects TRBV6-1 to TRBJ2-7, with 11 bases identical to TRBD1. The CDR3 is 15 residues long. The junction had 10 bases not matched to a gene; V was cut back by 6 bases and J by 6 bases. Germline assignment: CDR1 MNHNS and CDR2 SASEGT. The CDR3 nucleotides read TGTGCCAGCAGGGCCGGGGGACAGGGGGTGGGCGAGCAGTACTTC. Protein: CASRAGGQGVGEQYF.

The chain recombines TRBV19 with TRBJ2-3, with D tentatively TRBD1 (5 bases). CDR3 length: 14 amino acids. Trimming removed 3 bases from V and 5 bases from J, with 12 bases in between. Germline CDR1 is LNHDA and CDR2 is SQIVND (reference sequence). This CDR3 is CASSIGAFLDTQYF. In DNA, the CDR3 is TGTGCCAGTAGTATTGGGGCCTTCTTAGATACGCAGTATTTT.

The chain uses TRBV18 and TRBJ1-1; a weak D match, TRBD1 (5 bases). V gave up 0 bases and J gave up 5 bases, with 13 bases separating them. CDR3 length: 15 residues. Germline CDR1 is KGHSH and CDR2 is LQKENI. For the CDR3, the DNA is TGTGCCAGCTCACCACCGGGGGGAAGACGGACTGAAGCTTTCTTT. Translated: CASSPPGGRRTEAFF.

The CDR3: CASSSVDKGTANTEAFF. As DNA, the CDR3 is TGTGCCAGCAGCTCGGTAGATAAAGGGACAGCAAACACTGAAGCTTTCTTT. The chain recombines TRBV7-9 with TRBJ1-1; the match to TRBD1 covers 7 bases. The CDR3 runs to 17 residues. Germline V lookup: CDR1 SEHNR, CDR2 FQNEAQ (reference sequence). V trimming: 4 bases; J trimming: 2 bases; junction bases outside the gene matches: 13. The whole variable domain, remainder taken from reference TRBV7-9 and TRBJ1-1, is DTGVSQNPRHKITKRGQNVTFRCDPISEHNRLYWYRQTLGQGPEFLTYFQNEAQLEKSRLLSDRFSAERPKGSFSTLEIQRTEQGDSAMYLCASSSVDKGTANTEAFFGQGTRLTVV.

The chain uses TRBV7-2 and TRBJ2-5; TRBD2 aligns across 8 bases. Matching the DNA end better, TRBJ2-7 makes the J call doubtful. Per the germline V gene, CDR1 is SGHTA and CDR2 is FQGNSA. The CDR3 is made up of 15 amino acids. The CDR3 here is CASSPSPGGFYEQYF. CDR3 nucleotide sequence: TGTGCCAGCAGCCCCTCACCGGGGGGGTTCTACGAGCAGTACTTC.

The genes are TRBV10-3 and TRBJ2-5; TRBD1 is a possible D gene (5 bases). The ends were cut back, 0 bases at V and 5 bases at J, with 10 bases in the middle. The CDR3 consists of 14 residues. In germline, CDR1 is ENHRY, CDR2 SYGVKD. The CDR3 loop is CAISESKGAETQYF. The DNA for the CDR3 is TGTGCCATCAGTGAGTCCAAAGGGGCGGAGACCCAGTACTTC.

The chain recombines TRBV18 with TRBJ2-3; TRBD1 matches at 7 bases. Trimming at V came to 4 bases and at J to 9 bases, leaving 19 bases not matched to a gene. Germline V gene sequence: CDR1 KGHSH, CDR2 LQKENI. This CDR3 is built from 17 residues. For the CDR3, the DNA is TGTGCCAGCTCACGGGTTGGGACAGTTCAATCACGATACACGCAGTATTTT. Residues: CASSRVGTVQSRYTQYF.

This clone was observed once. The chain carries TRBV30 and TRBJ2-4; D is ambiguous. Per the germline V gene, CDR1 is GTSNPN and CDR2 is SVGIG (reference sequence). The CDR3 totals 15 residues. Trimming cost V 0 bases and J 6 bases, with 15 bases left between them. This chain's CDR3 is CAWSVLSLFSNIQYF. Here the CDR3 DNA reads TGTGCCTGGAGTGTACTGAGTCTGTTCTCAAACATTCAGTACTTC.

In nucleotides, the CDR3 is TGTGCCAGCAGCGTCGACAGTCTGAACACCATATATTTT. Translated, it gives CASSVDSLNTIYF. J is TRBJ1-3 and V is TRBV9, with D possibly being TRBD1 (5 bases). Germline CDR1 is SGDLS and CDR2 is YYNGEE. The ends were cut back, 2 bases at V and 7 bases at J, with 10 bases in the middle. The CDR3 runs to 13 residues.

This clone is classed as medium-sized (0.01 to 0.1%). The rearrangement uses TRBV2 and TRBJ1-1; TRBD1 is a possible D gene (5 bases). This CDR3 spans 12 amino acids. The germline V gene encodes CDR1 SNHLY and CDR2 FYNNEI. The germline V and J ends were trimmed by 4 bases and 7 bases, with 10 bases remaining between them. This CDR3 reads CASSVPGYEAFF. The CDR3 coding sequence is TGTGCCAGCAGTGTCCCAGGGTATGAAGCTTTCTTT. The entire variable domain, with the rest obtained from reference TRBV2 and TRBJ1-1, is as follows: EPEVTQTPSHQVTQMGQEVILRCVPISNHLYFYWYRQILGQKVEFLVSFYNNEISEKSEIFDDQFSVERPDGSNFTLKIRSTKLEDSAMYFCASSVPGYEAFFGQGTRLTVV.

CDR3 region: CASSYSSGGDYGYTF. DNA for the CDR3: TGTGCCAGCAGTTACTCTTCAGGGGGTGACTATGGCTACACCTTC. The genes are TRBV6-6 and TRBJ1-2; 7 nucleotides line up with TRBD1. The CDR3 length is 15 residues. CDR1 and CDR2 (germline): MNHNY, SVGAGI (reference sequence). The ends lost 0 bases at V and 3 bases at J; junction bases unmatched: 4.

This CDR3 is CASSSWRDWGTDTQYF. The DNA of the CDR3 is TGTGCCAGCAGTTCGTGGAGGGATTGGGGTACAGATACGCAGTATTTT. This rearrangement joins TRBV6-5 to TRBJ2-3, with D tentatively TRBD2 (6 bases). In germline, CDR1 is MNHEY, CDR2 SVGAGI. The CDR3 sequence is 16 residues long. The germline V and J ends were trimmed by 4 bases and 3 bases, with 17 bases remaining between them.

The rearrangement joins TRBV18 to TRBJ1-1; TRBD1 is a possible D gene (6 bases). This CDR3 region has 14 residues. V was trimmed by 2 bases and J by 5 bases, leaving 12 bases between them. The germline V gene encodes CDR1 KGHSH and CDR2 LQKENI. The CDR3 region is CASSPRAGETEAFF. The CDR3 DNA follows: TGTGCCAGCTCACCAAGGGCAGGGGAAACTGAAGCTTTCTTT.

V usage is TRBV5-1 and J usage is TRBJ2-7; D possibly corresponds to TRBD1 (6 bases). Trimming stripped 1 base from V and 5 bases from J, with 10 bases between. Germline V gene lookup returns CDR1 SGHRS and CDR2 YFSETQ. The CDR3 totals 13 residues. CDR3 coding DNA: TGCGCCAGCAGCTTGACAGGGACCAACGAGCAGTACTTC. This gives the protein CASSLTGTNEQYF.

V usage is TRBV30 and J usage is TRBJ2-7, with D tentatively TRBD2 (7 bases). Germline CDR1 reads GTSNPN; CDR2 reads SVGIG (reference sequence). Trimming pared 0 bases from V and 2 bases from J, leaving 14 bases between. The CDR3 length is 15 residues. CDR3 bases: TGTGCCTGGAGTGTACCGGGGGGCGGACCCTACGAGCAGTACTTC. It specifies CAWSVPGGGPYEQYF.

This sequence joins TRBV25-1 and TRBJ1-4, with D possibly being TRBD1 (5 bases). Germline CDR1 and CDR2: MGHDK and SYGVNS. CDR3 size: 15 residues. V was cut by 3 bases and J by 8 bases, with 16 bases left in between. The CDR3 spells CASSEVRGRGEKLFF. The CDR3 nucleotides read TGTGCCAGCAGTGAGGTGCGGGGCCGGGGGGAAAAACTGTTTTTT.

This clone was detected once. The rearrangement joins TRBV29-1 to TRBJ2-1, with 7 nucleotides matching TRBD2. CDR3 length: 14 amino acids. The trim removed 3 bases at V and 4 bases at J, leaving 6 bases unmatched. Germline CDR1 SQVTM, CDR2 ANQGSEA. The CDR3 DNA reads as TGCAGCGTTGACAAAGGACTAGAGTACAATGAGCAGTTCTTC. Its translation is CSVDKGLEYNEQFF.

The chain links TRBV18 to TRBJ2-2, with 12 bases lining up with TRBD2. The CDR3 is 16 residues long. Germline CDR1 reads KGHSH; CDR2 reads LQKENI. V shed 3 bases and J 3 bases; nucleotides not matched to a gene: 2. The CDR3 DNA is TGTGCCAGCTCACCTCGGACTAGCGGGGACACCGGGGAGCTGTTTTTT. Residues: CASSPRTSGDTGELFF.

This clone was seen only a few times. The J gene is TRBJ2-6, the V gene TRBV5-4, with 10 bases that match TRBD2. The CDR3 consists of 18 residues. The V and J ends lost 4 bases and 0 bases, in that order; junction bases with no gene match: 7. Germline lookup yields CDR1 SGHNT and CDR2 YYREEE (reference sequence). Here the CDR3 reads CASSHGLAVLSGANVLTF. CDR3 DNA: TGTGCCAGCAGCCACGGACTAGCGGTCCTCTCTGGGGCCAACGTCCTGACTTTC.